The 9 T cell receptor beta chains listed next were all sequenced from one sample in a study of T cell changes during pregnancy in multiple sclerosis. This table comes from immunoSEQ multiplex PCR, and its TCRdb copy is limited to in-frame clones, with some not included. Of approximately 100,000 clones listed, approximately 89% were seen once; the top ten hold less than 4.5%. Sequences were derived from peripheral blood, sampled after pregnancy. The receptor source for this set is a female donor with multiple sclerosis, enrolled in a pregnancy study.

The chain couples TRBV10-1 to TRBJ2-3, with 12 bases fitting TRBD2. Trimming took 2 bases from V and 0 from J; bases not matched to a gene: 0. This CDR3 comprises 16 residues. Germline V CDR1 and CDR2: WNHNN, SYGVQD (reference sequence). The CDR3 region has the DNA TGCGCCAGCAGTGAGGGGACTAGCGGGAGCACAGATACGCAGTATTTT. It yields the protein CASSEGTSGSTDTQYF.

The rearrangement joins TRBV18 to TRBJ2-3, with 7 bases aligning to TRBD1. The CDR3 contains 15 residues. V was clipped by 3 bases and J by 0 bases; unmatched bases: 3. Germline CDR1 KGHSH, CDR2 LQKENI. The CDR3 loop is CASSPGTESTDTQYF. The CDR3 nucleotides read TGTGCCAGCTCACCCGGGACAGAAAGCACAGATACGCAGTATTTT.

The genes are TRBV19 and TRBJ1-4, with D possibly matching TRBD2 (5 bases). The DNA end is a closer match to TRBJ2-2, so the J assignment may be wrong. The length of the CDR3 is 13 residues. From germline, CDR1 is LNHDA and CDR2 SQIVND (reference sequence). CDR3 protein: CASTLGEGWELFF. In DNA form, the CDR3 reads TGTGCCAGTACCTTGGGCGAGGGATGGGAGCTGTTTTTT.

The chain employs TRBV2 and TRBJ1-3; 8 bases agree with TRBD1. The CDR3 is 14 amino acids. Germline lookup yields CDR1 SNHLY and CDR2 FYNNEI. The V gene end was trimmed by 5 bases and the J gene end by 4 bases; junction bases not matched to a gene: 4. The CDR3 region has the DNA TGTGCCAGCAGTTACAGGGGGATCGGAAACACCATATATTTT. It translates to CASSYRGIGNTIYF.

This clone has only one observation. The CDR3 region has the DNA TGTGCCAGCAGCCTCGCGGATTTTCGCTATGGCTACACCTTC. Its translation is CASSLADFRYGYTF. V and J are TRBV9 and TRBJ1-2; no clear D gene. CDR1 is SGDLS, CDR2 YYNGEE, per germline. The V and J ends lost 4 bases and 4 bases respectively, with 14 bases between them. The CDR3 runs to 14 residues.

The chain joins TRBV7-9 to TRBJ2-2; perhaps TRBD1 as D (5 bases). This CDR3 region has 17 residues. V dropped 5 bases and J dropped 2 bases, with 18 bases sitting between them. Germline V gene lookup returns CDR1 SEHNR and CDR2 FQNEAQ (reference sequence). CDR3 bases: TGTGCCAGCAGCCGGGCCCTAGTAGGGGCTAACACCGGGGAGCTGTTTTTT. It encodes CASSRALVGANTGELFF. The complete variable domain, with remaining parts taken from reference TRBV7-9 and TRBJ2-2, reads DTGVSQNPRHKITKRGQNVTFRCDPISEHNRLYWYRQTLGQGPEFLTYFQNEAQLEKSRLLSDRFSAERPKGSFSTLEIQRTEQGDSAMYLCASSRALVGANTGELFFGEGSRLTVL.

The rearrangement links TRBV10-3 to TRBJ1-2; no reliable D call. Trimming shortened V by 0 bases and J by 6 bases, and 11 bases separated the two germline ends. The CDR3 runs 14 residues. Germline CDR1 ENHRY, CDR2 SYGVKD. Here the CDR3 reads CAISESLGGDGYTF. The CDR3 DNA sequence: TGTGCCATCAGTGAGTCTCTGGGCGGGGATGGCTACACCTTC.

The rearrangement joins TRBV2 to TRBJ2-3, with D unresolved. CDR1 and CDR2 (germline): SNHLY, FYNNEI. Trimming removed 7 bases at V and 5 bases at J, with 7 bases between. This CDR3 has 11 amino acids. The CDR3 spells CASTPGDTQYF. The CDR3 DNA follows: TGTGCCAGCACCCCAGGAGATACGCAGTATTTT.

This clone is a singleton in its sample. The rearrangement links TRBV11-2 to TRBJ1-2; D might be TRBD1 (5 bases). V was trimmed by 0 bases and J by 9 bases, leaving 14 bases between them. Germline assignment: CDR1 SGHAT and CDR2 FQNNGV. This CDR3 comprises 14 residues. The CDR3 sequence is CASSLDLPGGSYTF. CDR3 sequence (DNA): TGTGCCAGCAGCTTAGACCTACCGGGGGGGAGCTACACCTTC.